A single sample gave rise to the 24 T cell receptor beta chains below, sequenced in a study of blood T cell repertoires in COVID-19. Some clones are missing from TCRdb's copy, which holds only in-frame ones; the method was immunoSEQ multiplex PCR. The repertoire holds approximately 50,000 clones, with 80% to 95% as singletons. Sequencing used peripheral blood. These receptors all come from a man aged 50-59 years with active COVID-19.

V gene TRBV11-2 combines with J gene TRBJ2-1; 10 nucleotides match TRBD2. The CDR3 extends over 19 amino acids. CDR1 SGHAT and CDR2 FQNNGV come from the germline V gene. The V and J ends lost 2 bases and 7 bases, in that order; junction bases with no gene match: 17. The CDR3 is CASSLSVRIAGGPGNEQFF. The CDR3 bases are TGTGCCAGCAGCTTATCGGTGAGGATAGCGGGAGGCCCGGGGAATGAGCAGTTCTTC. Variable domain in full (rest from reference TRBV11-2 and TRBJ2-1): EAGVAQSPRYKIIEKRQSVAFWCNPISGHATLYWYQQILGQGPKLLIQFQNNGVVDDSQLPKDRFSAERLKGVDSTLKIQPAKLEDSAVYLCASSLSVRIAGGPGNEQFFGPGTRLTVL.

This clone showed up just a few times. The V gene is TRBV6-1, the J gene TRBJ1-5, with a tentative D call TRBD1 (6 bases). Germline CDR1 MNHNS, CDR2 SASEGT. V shed 2 bases and J shed 4 bases, with 15 bases lying between them. The CDR3 is 16 residues long. CDR3 in DNA: TGTGCCAGCAGTGAAAAGGGAGGGGGAGCGAATCAGCCCCAGCATTTT. Residues: CASSEKGGGANQPQHF.

Here the CDR3 DNA reads TGTGCCAGCCTTCAGGAGGGGGGCTACACCTTC. Amino acids: CASLQEGGYTF. This sequence joins TRBV19 and TRBJ1-2; D may be TRBD1 (5 bases). This CDR3 is 11 amino acids long. Germline V gives CDR1 LNHDA, CDR2 SQIVND (reference sequence). V lost 9 bases and J 8 bases, leaving 13 bases between the germline ends.

In DNA, the CDR3 is TGTGCCAGCAGTAGGACAGGGGGCGAGGTTGGCTACACCTTC. Its translation is CASSRTGGEVGYTF. The V gene is TRBV28, the J gene TRBJ1-2; TRBD1 agrees at 11 bases. V lost 5 bases to trimming and J lost 7 bases; unmatched junction nucleotides: 6. Germline-derived CDR1 and CDR2 are MDHEN and SYDVKM. The CDR3 spans 14 residues.

CDR3 sequence: CASSREGSTEAFF. The CDR3 DNA is TGTGCCAGTAGTAGAGAGGGGAGCACTGAAGCTTTCTTT. The chain recombines TRBV19 with TRBJ1-1; perhaps TRBD1 as D (5 bases). The V gene lost 4 bases and the J gene lost 4 bases, with 10 bases spanning the gap. The length of the CDR3 is 13 residues. In germline, CDR1 is LNHDA, CDR2 SQIVND (reference sequence).

V is TRBV19 and J is TRBJ1-5, with 9 bases aligning to TRBD1. J gave up 5 bases and V 3 bases, and 11 bases lay outside the gene matches. The CDR3 runs 17 residues. From germline, CDR1 is LNHDA and CDR2 SQIVND (reference sequence). CDR3 amino acids: CASSIPLGQGRDQPQHF. The CDR3 coding sequence is TGTGCCAGTAGTATCCCCCTAGGACAGGGGCGGGATCAGCCCCAGCATTTT.

This rearrangement joins TRBV25-1 to TRBJ2-2, with TRBD1 matching 7 bases. The ends lost 1 base at V and 2 bases at J; junction bases unmatched: 1. The germline V gene encodes CDR1 MGHDK and CDR2 SYGVNS. The CDR3 has 15 amino acids. CDR3 amino acids: CASSELGGNTGELFF. The CDR3, as DNA: TGTGCCAGCAGTGAATTAGGGGGCAACACCGGGGAGCTGTTTTTT.

The chain has TRBV6-5 and TRBJ2-6; the D is unclear. Trimming took off 4 bases at V and 4 bases at J, with 14 bases between the two ends. The germline CDR1 and CDR2 sequences are MNHEY and SVGAGI. The CDR3 contains 16 residues. The CDR3 nucleotides are TGTGCCAGCAGTTTGTCCACTCCCTCAGGGGCCAACGTCCTGACTTTC. Encoded protein: CASSLSTPSGANVLTF.

This clone was counted only a few times. The chain uses TRBV27 and TRBJ1-6; no clear D gene. Germline V gene lookup returns CDR1 MNHEY and CDR2 SMNVEV (reference sequence). The CDR3 spans 19 residues. Trimming took off 0 bases at V and 2 bases at J, with 17 bases between the two ends. CDR3 DNA sequence: TGTGCCAGCAGTTTATCGTCCCGCTCCCCCTATCCCTATAATTCACCCCTCCACTTT. Amino acids: CASSLSSRSPYPYNSPLHF.

J is TRBJ2-1 and V is TRBV11-2; 7 nucleotides line up with TRBD2. The germline V gene encodes CDR1 SGHAT and CDR2 FQNNGV. Unmatched junction bases numbered 2, after V lost 2 bases and J lost 4 bases. The CDR3 totals 14 residues. In DNA, the CDR3 is TGTGCCAGCAGCTTACTAGCGGTTTACAATGAGCAGTTCTTC. Translating gives CASSLLAVYNEQFF.

This chain joins TRBV7-9 and TRBJ2-7, with a possible D match to TRBD1 (6 bases). This CDR3 spans 16 amino acids. Trimming removed 4 bases at V and 2 bases at J, with 18 bases between. Germline assignment: CDR1 SEHNR and CDR2 FQNEAQ (reference sequence). The CDR3 sequence is CASSSGQPPSTYEQYF. DNA for the CDR3: TGTGCCAGCAGCTCAGGACAGCCACCCTCTACCTACGAGCAGTACTTC.

The genes are TRBV11-3 and TRBJ2-2, with 7 bases lining up with TRBD1. This CDR3 has 15 amino acids. Germline lookup yields CDR1 SGHNT and CDR2 YENEEA. J gave up 4 bases and V 5 bases, and 7 bases lay outside the gene matches. CDR3 sequence: CASSPTGAVTGELFF. The DNA of the CDR3 is TGTGCCAGCAGCCCCACAGGGGCGGTCACCGGGGAGCTGTTTTTT. Full variable domain (remainder filled in from reference TRBV11-3 and TRBJ2-2): EAGVVQSPRYKIIEKKQPVAFWCNPISGHNTLYWYLQNLGQGPELLIRYENEEAVDDSQLPKDRFSAERLKGVDSTLKIQPAELGDSAVYLCASSPTGAVTGELFFGEGSRLTVL.

The chain carries TRBV2 and TRBJ2-3; no firm D call. Between the trimmed V and J ends, which lost 9 bases and 1 base, there was a span of 14 bases. The CDR3 is 14 amino acids. The germline CDR1 and CDR2 sequences are SNHLY and FYNNEI. DNA of the CDR3: TGTGCCAGTTTCGCGGCGCTTGGCACAGATACGCAGTATTTT. This codes for CASFAALGTDTQYF.

J is TRBJ2-1 and V is TRBV2; maybe TRBD2 (5 bases). Germline CDR1 SNHLY, CDR2 FYNNEI. Trimming removed 2 bases at V and 6 bases at J, with 14 bases between. CDR3 length: 15 residues. This CDR3 reads CASSEYILGSNEQFF. The DNA of the CDR3 is TGTGCCAGCAGTGAATATATCTTGGGGAGCAATGAGCAGTTCTTC.

The chain has TRBV24-1 and TRBJ2-5, with TRBD1 matching over 11 bases. The germline CDR1 and CDR2 sequences are KGHDR and SFDVKD. The CDR3 length is 16 residues. V was pared by 2 bases and J by 3 bases, with 4 bases of the junction left unmatched. CDR3 amino acids: CATSDSGTGGKETQYF. The CDR3 DNA sequence: TGTGCCACCAGTGATTCCGGGACAGGGGGAAAAGAGACCCAGTACTTC.

The chain combines TRBV28 with TRBJ2-7; D not resolved. V lost 5 bases to trimming and J lost 6 bases, with 14 bases between them. There are 13 residues in the CDR3. Germline-derived CDR1 and CDR2 are MDHEN and SYDVKM. CDR3 in DNA: TGTGCCAGCAGTGCCCCTCCATGGGCCGAGCAGTACTTC. Amino acids: CASSAPPWAEQYF.

V and J are TRBV6-5 and TRBJ1-4, with a possible D match to TRBD1 (5 bases). The CDR3 covers 15 residues. Germline V gene sequence: CDR1 MNHEY, CDR2 SVGAGI. The germline V and J ends were trimmed by 7 bases and 2 bases, with 14 bases remaining between them. The CDR3 sequence is CASKYGGRTNEKLFF. The CDR3 bases are TGTGCCAGCAAGTACGGGGGACGCACTAATGAAAAACTGTTTTTT.

The rearrangement uses TRBV24-1 and TRBJ2-1; the D gene is possibly TRBD1 (6 bases). The length of the CDR3 is 15 residues. The germline V gene encodes CDR1 KGHDR and CDR2 SFDVKD. V lost 4 bases, J lost 5 bases, and 14 bases lay in between. The CDR3 sequence: CATSEQRTAHNEQFF. The CDR3 DNA is TGTGCCACCAGTGAGCAGAGGACAGCCCACAATGAGCAGTTCTTC.

The J gene is TRBJ2-1, the V gene TRBV29-1, with 7 bases that match TRBD1. Unmatched junction bases numbered 3, after V lost 7 bases and J lost 0 bases. The CDR3 spans 13 residues. The germline V gene encodes CDR1 SQVTM and CDR2 ANQGSEA. CDR3 nucleotides: TGCAGCGCAGCAGGGGGCTCCTACAATGAGCAGTTCTTC. It codes for CSAAGGSYNEQFF.

V gene TRBV6-5 combines with J gene TRBJ2-3, with a possible D match to TRBD1 (6 bases). V gave up 5 bases and J gave up 4 bases, with 16 bases separating them. In germline, CDR1 is MNHEY, CDR2 SVGAGI. The length of the CDR3 is 15 residues. As DNA, the CDR3 is TGTGCCAGCAGTAGCCGGAACAGGGCCTCAGATACGCAGTATTTT. Translated, it gives CASSSRNRASDTQYF.

This chain connects TRBV11-2 to TRBJ2-7; TRBD1 might be the D (5 bases). The ends were cut back, 4 bases at V and 2 bases at J, with 15 bases in the middle. The CDR3 sequence is 15 residues long. Germline lookup yields CDR1 SGHAT and CDR2 FQNNGV. The CDR3 spells CASSSWTKKAYEQYF. In DNA, the CDR3 is TGTGCCAGCAGCTCCTGGACAAAGAAAGCCTACGAGCAGTACTTC. Full variable domain (outside the CDR3, taken from reference TRBV11-2 and TRBJ2-7): EAGVAQSPRYKIIEKRQSVAFWCNPISGHATLYWYQQILGQGPKLLIQFQNNGVVDDSQLPKDRFSAERLKGVDSTLKIQPAKLEDSAVYLCASSSWTKKAYEQYFGPGTRLTVT.

The count of this clone is one. The V call is TRBV7-3, the J call TRBJ1-1, with D perhaps TRBD1 (5 bases). The CDR3 has 13 residues. Germline values: CDR1 SGHTA, CDR2 FQGTGA. V shed 5 bases and J shed 7 bases, with 14 bases lying between them. The CDR3 DNA sequence: TGTGCCAGCAGCCGTGGGGGGGAAGGTGAAGCTTTCTTT. Amino acids: CASSRGGEGEAFF.

The rearrangement links TRBV5-1 to TRBJ1-2, with no clear D. With 4 bases removed from V and 1 base from J, the gap between germline ends came to 8 bases. The germline CDR1 and CDR2 sequences are SGHRS and YFSETQ. This CDR3 region has 13 residues. CDR3 in DNA: TGCGCCAGCAGCCCGGGGAGTAACTATGGCTACACCTTC. Protein: CASSPGSNYGYTF.

The genes are TRBV7-8 and TRBJ2-1, with 15 positions matching TRBD2. CDR1 is SGHVS, CDR2 FQNEAQ, per germline. V was pared by 6 bases and J by 6 bases, with 12 bases of the junction left unmatched. The CDR3 length is 18 residues. This chain's CDR3 is CASRGLAGGPGSSNEQFF. The CDR3 bases are TGTGCCAGCAGGGGACTAGCGGGGGGCCCTGGATCTAGCAATGAGCAGTTCTTC.